A selection of T cell receptor beta chains follows, all from one sample in a study of T cells expressing NK-cell markers. TCRdb reprocessed the 5' RACE reads and reports one entry per CDR3 protein, with no DNA. The sample holds roughly 450,000 distinct CDR3 sequences. The specimen was blood T cells: a sorted CD56 or NKG2C T cell subset, CD4+ or CD8+ T cells, or bulk PBMC T cells (not recorded which). The source of these receptors is a woman in her forties or fifties in good health. The CDR3 runs from the conserved cysteine through the conserved F or W.

V gene	J gene	CDR3 protein
TRBV5-1	TRBJ2-7	CASSFSDLYEQYF
TRBV6-1	TRBJ1-1	CASSGRGMDTEAFF
TRBV30	TRBJ1-1	CARSRGTEAFF
TRBV20-1	TRBJ1-2	CSARGLGQGASGYTF
TRBV29-1	TRBJ2-3	CSVKPRGSTDTQYF
TRBV3-1	TRBJ2-1	CASSQDRWREGRDEQFF
TRBV29-1	TRBJ1-1	CSVETASYVEAFF
TRBV4-1	TRBJ2-3	CASRGGLAGGAGSTDTQYF
TRBV29-1	TRBJ2-5	CSVVLASGQETQYF
TRBV29-1	TRBJ1-5	CSVESTGTGQPQHF
TRBV2	TRBJ2-7	CASSKEAADLYEQYF
TRBV6-6	TRBJ2-1	CASSTTGTGIYNEQFF
TRBV5-1	TRBJ2-5	CASSLEFSGQETQYF
TRBV28	TRBJ2-1	CASTLRVYNEQFF
TRBV10-3	TRBJ2-5	CAIRGTGEGETQYF
TRBV5-1	TRBJ2-3	CASSQGGTSGRRLSTDTQYF
TRBV12-3/TRBV12-4	TRBJ2-5	CASSLEGVAPQYF
TRBV7-9	TRBJ2-2	CASSRQRGGIGELFF
TRBV12-3/TRBV12-4	TRBJ1-4	CASWGPTNEKLFF
TRBV30	TRBJ2-5	CAWTRRTSGLRAETQYF
TRBV5-5	TRBJ1-2	CASSSAAGFYGYTF
TRBV20-1	TRBJ1-5	CSASGQRAEPQHF
TRBV12-3/TRBV12-4	TRBJ2-4	CASSQQGAVNIQYF
TRBV9	TRBJ2-3	CASSVGVTELDTQYF
TRBV15	TRBJ2-5	CATSRDFQETQYF
TRBV20-1	TRBJ2-7	CSARENRGGEQYF
TRBV5-1	TRBJ2-5	CASSLVTTVPQETQYF
TRBV14	TRBJ2-2	CASSQDIGVAGPGELFF
TRBV3-1	TRBJ1-6	CASSQAAQPNSPLHF
TRBV3-1	TRBJ2-7	CASSQGSPELISYEQYF
TRBV7-9	TRBJ2-5	CASSLTPTGLAQETQYF
TRBV29-1	TRBJ2-1	CSVAGQGALSYNEQFF
TRBV12-3/TRBV12-4	TRBJ2-3	CASSYGVAGARTDTQYF
TRBV20-1	TRBJ2-2	CSARDVAVNTGELFF
TRBV20-1	TRBJ1-1	CSAPQGGLNTEAFF
TRBV29-1	TRBJ2-2	CSVVLSLGGGELFF
TRBV7-8	TRBJ2-1	CASSLDGRGVAYNEQFF
TRBV3-1	TRBJ2-1	CASSQVRTSGRGGQFF
TRBV12-3/TRBV12-4	TRBJ2-3	CASSSGLAGSIGTDTQYF
TRBV6-1	TRBJ2-2	CASSEARAGGELFF